The subject of this entry is one TCR beta chain. Antigen: not known. Trimming shortened V by 4 bases and J by 0 bases, and 3 bases separated the two germline ends. The V gene's germline CDR1 is SQVTM and CDR2 ANQGSEA. This CDR3 is 11 amino acids long. Primers included in the PCR were 60 Vbeta and 13 Jbeta primers. The data were produced by immunoSEQ multiplex PCR, yet TCRdb's version contains in-frame clones alone and is incomplete. Its table lists around 100,000 clones. The data derive from a study of cytomegalovirus exposure and HLA in healthy donors. Findings of the study overall: CMV serostatus was the only immune exposure information that was available. Despite most TCR sequences being rare, some public TCRs occurred in many donors. A link between a missense DCLRE1C variant and TCR beta V- and J-gene trimming emerged from a later analysis.

Although they were nominally healthy when sampled, donors likely had unrecorded immune exposures. What was sequenced was PBMCs. This chain uses TRBV29-1 with TRBJ1-1; D ambiguous. This receptor was obtained from a man between 40 and 49 years old in good health and CMV-seropositive. The CDR3 sequence: CSVALNTEAFF. CDR3 sequence (DNA): TGCAGCGTTGCGTTGAACACTGAAGCTTTCTTT.